The sequence of this TCR beta chain was determined in a study of human T cells and chemical hapten exposure (dated by TCRdb to the early 2020s). For the study in its entirety: Libraries were pooled for sequencing, and variation in per-sample TCR yields was attributed mainly to small differences in library volumes within the pool. This study followed changes in the peripheral blood TCR repertoire in vivo during primary and secondary sensitization of alopecia patients to the hapten diphenylcyclopropenone (DPC). From each blood RNA sample, both TCR alpha and TCR beta chains were sequenced.

The CDR3 measures 16 amino acids from cysteine to phenylalanine. Only the CDR3 DNA is retained, 48 bases long and in frame from the first base. The germline V gene yields SGHTA for CDR1 and FQGNSA for CDR2. V and J are truncated by 2 bases and 3 bases respectively, leaving an intervening sequence of 14 bases. This clonotype was counted many times. No cognate antigen has been identified for it. No qualities accompany the bases; no much larger clone lies one base away. Total RNA was extracted from unfractionated whole blood collected in Tempus Blood RNA tubes. A few healthy volunteers were used as TCR sequencing controls and were bled at day 0, 2 weeks and 6 weeks. The paper as a whole reports these results and caveats: DPC sensitization did not change the number of TCRs with a frequency above 1 in 1000, and there was no evidence of changes in global repertoire structure. After repeated subsampling, the strength of the expansion versus patch-test correlation and the threshold at which it became significant changed.

Libraries were built with 5' RACE. Sequencing instrument: Illumina MiSeq. During library preparation, unique molecular identifiers were attached to individual cDNA molecules so that TCRs could be counted in a quantitative, reproducible way. The published analysis was carried out like this. A median of approximately 96,000 TCRs per sample was observed, with a range of 23,224 to 690,600. V, J and CDR3 annotation of the TCR reads was carried out using the Decombinator software suite. To make PS versus PT1 abundance plots, every sample was subsampled to the same number of TCRs (28,000). Expanded TCRs were defined as absent before sensitization and observed at least eight times at the 2-week time point. TCRdb applied fastp at Q25 and MiXCR to the public reads, then kept only in-frame beta chains. CDR3 protein sequences are deduplicated, and each keeps its most common genes and DNA. The V and J calls were not made by the authors but by TCRdb's processing. Recorded for this sample are approximately 150,000 distinct CDR3 sequences; over 3.5% of them occurred a single time. Of the sample, over 1.2% is held by the ten largest clones.

This chain joins TRBV7-2 to TRBJ1-5, with no reliable assignment of the D segment. The receptor's source is a female donor in good health. The CDR3 region reads CASSLMYGPINQPQHF. In nucleotides, the sequence is TGTGCCAGCAGCTTAATGTACGGACCTATCAATCAGCCCCAGCATTTT.